These 19 T cell receptor beta chains originate from one sample sequenced in a study of tumor-infiltrating lymphocytes in oesophageal squamous cell carcinoma. TCRdb independently ran MiXCR on the PCR reads; one entry per CDR3 protein. The sample includes about 14,000 distinct CDR3 sequences, about half of them seen just once. The sample was blood. Receptors originate from a male donor with esophageal squamous cell carcinoma.

V and J are TRBV7-2 and TRBJ2-3; possible D gene TRBD2, 6 bases. The DNA end is more similar to TRBJ2-7, so the J call may be wrong. Germline lookup yields CDR1 SGHTA and CDR2 FQGNSA. The CDR3 spans 16 residues. The CDR3 reads CASSLASASVAYEQYF. Written as DNA, the CDR3 is TGTGCCAGCAGCTTAGCGAGTGCTAGCGTGGCCTACGAGCAGTACTTC.

The rearrangement links TRBV27 to TRBJ2-3, with D unresolved. The J call may be faulty, since TRBJ1-1 better matches the DNA end. Looked up from germline, CDR1 is MNHEY and CDR2 is SMNVEV (reference sequence). The CDR3 spans 16 residues. The CDR3 protein is CASSLSSGRLGTEAFF. The CDR3 region has the DNA TGTGCCAGCAGTTTATCAAGTGGGAGGCTCGGCACTGAAGCTTTCTTT.

The chain carries TRBV12-3 or TRBV12-4 and TRBJ2-7; tentative D call: TRBD1 (7 bases). The DNA end lines up better with TRBJ2-1; the J call may be wrong. The CDR3 has 14 residues. The CDR3 sequence is CASSFGQEDYEQFF. The CDR3 DNA sequence: TGTGCCAGCAGTTTCGGACAGGAGGACTACGAGCAGTTCTTC.

The rearrangement uses TRBV6-2 or TRBV6-3 and TRBJ2-3; 8 bases are shared with TRBD2. The J call may be in error: the DNA end matches TRBJ2-1 better. This CDR3 is built from 14 residues. Germline V gene sequence: CDR1 MNHEY, CDR2 SVGEGT. The CDR3 here is CASSYLPRGGPQFF. DNA of the CDR3: TGTGCCAGCAGTTACCTGCCCCGCGGGGGGCCGCAGTTCTTC.

This clonotype was picked up many times. This chain joins TRBV5-1 and TRBJ1-5, with TRBD1 identical over 8 bases. V gave up 7 bases and J gave up 0 bases; unmatched junction bases: 15. The CDR3 contains 18 residues. Germline V gene sequence: CDR1 SGHRS, CDR2 YFSETQ. In nucleotides, the CDR3 is TGCGCCAGCGGCCGGGACAGGAAACATCCGATTAGCAATCAGCCCCAGCATTTT. It codes for CASGRDRKHPISNQPQHF.

This clonotype was seen at least ten times. This sequence joins TRBV5-5 and TRBJ1-1; D gene unclear. Germline lookup yields CDR1 SGHKS and CDR2 YYEKEE (reference sequence). CDR3 length: 13 residues. Trimming took 0 bases from V and 0 from J, leaving 3 bases between them. The CDR3 bases are TGTGCCAGCAGCTTGGACTTGAACACTGAAGCTTTCTTT. It codes for CASSLDLNTEAFF.

As for this clonotype: This may be a read error, as it is one base from a much larger clone. This chain joins TRBV19 and TRBJ2-1; D may be TRBD2 (6 bases). With the DNA end fitting TRBJ2-7 better, the J assignment may be wrong. CDR1 and CDR2 (germline): LNHDA, SQIVND (reference sequence). The CDR3 consists of 15 residues. CDR3 in DNA: TGTGCCAGTAGTAACCCGGGACTCCAATCCAATGAGCAGTACTTC. This encodes CASSNPGLQSNEQYF.

By share of the sample, this clonotype is medium-sized. J is TRBJ2-5 and V is TRBV27; TRBD2 is a possible D gene (6 bases). Germline lookup yields CDR1 MNHEY and CDR2 SMNVEV (reference sequence). CDR3 length: 14 amino acids. Trimming took off 3 bases at V and 4 bases at J, with 12 bases between the two ends. Written as DNA, the CDR3 is TGTGCCAGCAGTTTTGGGCAGGGAGGAGAGACCCAGTACTTC. Translated, it gives CASSFGQGGETQYF.

This clonotype was seen ten or more times. CDR3 sequence: CASTSSSGRTSEKLFF. CDR3 in DNA: TGCGCCAGCACCTCAAGTTCGGGGAGGACATCGGAAAAACTGTTTTTT. This chain uses TRBV4-3 with TRBJ1-4, with a possible D match to TRBD1 (5 bases). The germline V gene encodes CDR1 LGHNA and CDR2 YSLEER. The CDR3 consists of 16 residues. V was pared by 7 bases and J by 8 bases, with 23 bases between.

In DNA form, the CDR3 reads TGTGCCAGCAGCTTGTTAAATGAGCAGTTCTTC. Translated: CASSLLNEQFF. This chain links TRBV7-8 with TRBJ2-5, with D unclear. The J call is doubtful: the DNA matches TRBJ2-1 better. Germline values: CDR1 SGHVS, CDR2 FQNEAQ. CDR3 length equals 11 residues.

The J gene is TRBJ1-3, the V gene TRBV3-1; the D gene is possibly TRBD1 (6 bases). This CDR3 has 15 amino acids. Germline V lookup: CDR1 LGHDT, CDR2 YNNKEL (reference sequence). V was shortened by 1 base and J by 2 bases, with 9 bases between the two germline ends. The CDR3 DNA reads TGTGCCAGCAGCCAAGCCCAGGGGCCTGGAAACACCATATATTTT. Translating it yields CASSQAQGPGNTIYF.

This clonotype was seen ten or more times. A much larger clone lies one base from this, so it may be a read error. This rearrangement joins TRBV12-3 or TRBV12-4 to TRBJ2-5, with D possibly matching TRBD2 (5 bases). This CDR3 contains 14 residues. V was shortened by 6 bases and J by 11 bases, with 22 bases between the two germline ends. The CDR3 protein is CASSLNTGSNEQYF. DNA of the CDR3: TGTGCCAGCAGCCTAAATACGGGGTCTAATGAGCAGTACTTC.

About this clonotype: A read error is likely, as this CDR3 ends without the conserved phenylalanine or tryptophan. The limits of the CDR3 on the DNA are not certain, so only TCRdb's listed CDR3 is given. This CDR3 is CASSLGLSRGYGYTFGS. This chain links TRBV5-5 with TRBJ2-3; no DNA check was done on the table's D call, TRBD1. The CDR3 is 17 residues long, ends included. Looked up from germline, CDR1 is SGHKS and CDR2 is YYEKEE (reference sequence).

There are many counts of this clonotype. The chain joins TRBV3-1 to TRBJ2-4; perhaps TRBD1 as D (5 bases). Germline V gives CDR1 LGHDT, CDR2 YNNKEL (reference sequence). Trimming took off 5 bases at V and 5 bases at J, with 10 bases between the two ends. The CDR3 covers 13 residues. The CDR3 nucleotides are TGTGCCAGCAGCGAAACAGGTCAAAACATTCAGTACTTC. Translation gives CASSETGQNIQYF.

The chain uses TRBV3-1 and TRBJ1-1, with TRBD2 matching over 11 bases. Judging by the DNA end, TRBJ2-2 fits better; the J call may be wrong. The CDR3 extends over 16 amino acids. CDR1 and CDR2 from the germline V gene are LGHDT and YNNKEL (reference sequence). CDR3 DNA: TGTGCCAGCAGCCTAGCGGGAGGGCTGGGCACCGGGGAGCTGTTTTTT. Residues: CASSLAGGLGTGELFF.

The chain employs TRBV5-1 and TRBJ2-5; D possibly corresponds to TRBD2 (6 bases). Near its end, the DNA agrees better with TRBJ2-1, so the J call may be wrong. Germline V gene data show CDR1 as SGHRS and CDR2 as YFSETQ. The CDR3 has 15 amino acids. In DNA form, the CDR3 reads TGCGCCAGCAGCTTGATTCTGGGCGGGGACAATGAGCAGTTCTTC. Translation gives CASSLILGGDNEQFF.

The chain couples TRBV12-3 or TRBV12-4 to TRBJ2-2, with 9 bases aligning to TRBD1. V was clipped by 3 bases and J by 4 bases; unmatched bases: 6. This CDR3 is 16 amino acids long. In DNA, the CDR3 is TGTGCCAGCAGTTTCGGGACAGGGTTTGGCACCGGGGAGCTGTTTTTT. Its protein product is CASSFGTGFGTGELFF.

The V and J genes are TRBV7-6 and TRBJ1-1, with unresolved D. The V gene lost 1 base and the J gene lost 6 bases, with 12 bases spanning the gap. CDR1 SGHVS and CDR2 FNYEAQ come from the germline V gene. CDR3 length: 14 amino acids. The CDR3 loop reads CASSLGTGSPEAFF. Here the CDR3 DNA reads TGTGCCAGCAGCTTAGGGACCGGGAGCCCTGAAGCTTTCTTT.

This clonotype was observed many times. V gene TRBV10-3 combines with J gene TRBJ2-5; 8 bases are shared with TRBD1. With the DNA end fitting TRBJ2-7 better, the J assignment may be wrong. The germline V gene has CDR1 ENHRY and CDR2 SYGVKD. CDR3 length equals 15 residues. The CDR3, as DNA: TGTGCCATCAGTGAGGCGGCAGGGGGCATTTACGAGCAGTACTTC. Translating it yields CAISEAAGGIYEQYF.